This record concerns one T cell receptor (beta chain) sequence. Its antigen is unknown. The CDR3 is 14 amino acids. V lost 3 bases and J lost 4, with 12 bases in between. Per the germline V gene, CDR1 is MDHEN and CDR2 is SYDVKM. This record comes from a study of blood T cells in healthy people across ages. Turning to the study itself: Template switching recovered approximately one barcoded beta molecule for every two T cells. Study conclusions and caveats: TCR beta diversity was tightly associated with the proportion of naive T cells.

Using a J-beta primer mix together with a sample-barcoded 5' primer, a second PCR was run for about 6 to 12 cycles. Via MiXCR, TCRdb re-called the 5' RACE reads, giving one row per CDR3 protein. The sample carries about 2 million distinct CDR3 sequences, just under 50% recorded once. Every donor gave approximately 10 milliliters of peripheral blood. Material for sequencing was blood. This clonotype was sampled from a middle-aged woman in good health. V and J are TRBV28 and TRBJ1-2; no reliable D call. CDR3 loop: CASSFRREGYGYTF. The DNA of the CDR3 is TGTGCCAGCAGTTTTCGACGGGAGGGCTATGGCTACACCTTC.